This TCR beta chain was captured by sequencing in a study of regulatory T cells in long-lasting Graves disease. Findings of the study overall: Those with persistent disease had in common more public clonotypes (2,741) than new patients (approximately 970). When disease was persistent, TRBV28, TRBJ1-2 and TRBJ2-5 were the favored segments.

Building of the TCR beta libraries involved iRepertoire HTBI primers and Arm-PCR of CDR3 regions. In the original analysis: Taken together, the samples had 62 TRBV and 13 to 15 TRBJ segments identified. From the multiplex PCR reads, TCRdb called clonotypes with MiXCR, one entry per CDR3 protein. TCRdb's processing, not the authors', yielded these V and J calls. The table shows a few hundred thousand distinct CDR3 sequences, with roughly 14% occurring only once. This clonotype was seen a handful of times. Its antigen is as yet unknown. Trimming removed 3 bases from V and 2 bases from J, with 12 bases in between. Per the germline V gene, CDR1 is LNHDA and CDR2 is SQIVND (reference sequence). The CDR3 is made up of 15 amino acids. This sample's time point: newly diagnosed GD, antithyroid drugs for less than 3 months. RNA isolated from PBMCs was used to make the TCR library. This sample was shared with a second study, whose subject was T cells in Graves' hyperthyroidism and ophthalmopathy. That work adds: HTBI primers drove first-round RT-PCR of the TCR CDR3.

The clonotype originates from a young man with Graves disease. Sample: peripheral blood mononuclear cells (PBMCs), taken at new diagnosis, from a patient treated with antithyroid drugs. The chain carries TRBV19 and TRBJ2-3; D is uncertain. Here the CDR3 DNA reads TGTGCCAGTAGTATGTTGCAGGCGGCCACAGATACGCAGTATTTT. Translated: CASSMLQAATDTQYF.